This T cell receptor beta chain derives from a study of cytomegalovirus exposure and HLA in healthy donors. Study results and limitations: What was likely a sequencing artifact was a cluster of highly shared sequence variants. The study designated 150 or so TCR beta chains cytomegalovirus-associated. Analysis performed later found more than 15,000 TCR beta sequences associated with HLA alleles at 0.05 false discovery rate.

In this sample, this clone turned up a few times. Its specificity is not known. PCR involved 60 Vbeta and 13 Jbeta primers. Sequenced by immunoSEQ multiplex PCR; TCRdb stores in-frame clones only, minus some. The table shows fewer than 250,000 clones, with roughly four fifths occurring only once. The ends were cut back, 5 bases at V and 7 bases at J, with 20 bases in the middle. The germline CDR1 and CDR2 sequences are MNHEY and SMNVEV (reference sequence). CDR3 size: 15 residues. The receptor was derived from a woman aged 45-60 years in good health and CMV-seropositive. The V and J genes are TRBV27 and TRBJ1-2; D call uncertain. Sequencing input: PBMCs. CDR3 nucleotide sequence: TGTGCCAGCAGTCCCCACTATGGAGGGAAAGGTGGCTACACCTTC. It specifies CASSPHYGGKGGYTF.